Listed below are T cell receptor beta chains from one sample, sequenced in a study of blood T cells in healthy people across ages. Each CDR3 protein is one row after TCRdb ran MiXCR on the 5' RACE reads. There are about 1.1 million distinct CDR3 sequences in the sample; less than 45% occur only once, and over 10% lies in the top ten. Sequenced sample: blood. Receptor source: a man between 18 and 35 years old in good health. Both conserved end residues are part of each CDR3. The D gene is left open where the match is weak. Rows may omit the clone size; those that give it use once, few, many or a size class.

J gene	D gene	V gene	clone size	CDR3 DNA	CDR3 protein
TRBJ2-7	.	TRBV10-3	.	TGTGCCATCAGTCCGACCGGGACCAACAATGAGCAGTACTTC	CAISPTGTNNEQYF
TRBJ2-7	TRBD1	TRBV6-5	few	TGTGCCAGCAGACCGGGACAGGCCAGCTCCTACGAGCAGTACTTC	CASRPGQASSYEQYF
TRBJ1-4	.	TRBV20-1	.	TGCAGTGCTAGAGATAGGCGGGTCCCTAATGAAAAACTGTTTTTT	CSARDRRVPNEKLFF
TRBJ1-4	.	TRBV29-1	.	TGCAGCGTTGAAGGAGCTCAGGGAAGGGGTGAAAAACTGTTTTTT	CSVEGAQGRGEKLFF
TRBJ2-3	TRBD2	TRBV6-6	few	TGTGCCGGCACTTTAGCGGGAAACACAGATACGCAGTATTTT	CAGTLAGNTDTQYF
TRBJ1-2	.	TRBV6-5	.	TGCGCCAGCAGTCCACAGGGTACTGGGGGCTACACCTTC	CASSPQGTGGYTF
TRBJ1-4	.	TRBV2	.	TGTGCCAGCAACCTTCGGGACAAGGGTGGAAAACTGTTTTTT	CASNLRDKGGKLFF
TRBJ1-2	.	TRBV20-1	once	TGCAGTACTATACCAGGGATCTATGGCTACACCTTC	CSTIPGIYGYTF
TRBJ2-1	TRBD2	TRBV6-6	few	TGTGCCAGCAGTTACTCAGCGGGGGCGTATGAGCAGTTCTTC	CASSYSAGAYEQFF
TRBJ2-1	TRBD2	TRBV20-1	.	TGCAGTGCTAGAAGTGAATCCCCCTATGCGGGGGGGTTCTTTGCTGAGCAGTTCTTC	CSARSESPYAGGFFAEQFF
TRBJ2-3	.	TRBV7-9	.	TGTACCAGCAGCTTAGTTAGATTTTCAGATACGCAGTATTTT	CTSSLVRFSDTQYF
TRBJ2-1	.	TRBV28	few	TGTGCCAGCAGCGAGGCGGTTTTGACGGATGAGCAGTTCTTC	CASSEAVLTDEQFF
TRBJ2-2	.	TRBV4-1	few	TGCGCCAGCAGCCGGAATTACAGGGCCGGGGAGCTGTTTTTT	CASSRNYRAGELFF
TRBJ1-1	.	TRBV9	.	TGTGCCAGCAGCGCGAATCAGGTTGAAGCTTTCTTT	CASSANQVEAFF
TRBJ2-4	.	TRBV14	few	TGTGCCAGCAGCCAACAAGGGATGGCCAAAAACATTCAGTACTTC	CASSQQGMAKNIQYF
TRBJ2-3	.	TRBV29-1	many	TGCAGCGTTCGGGGTCTGGGCACAGATACGCAGTATTTT	CSVRGLGTDTQYF
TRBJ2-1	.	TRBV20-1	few	TGCAGTGCCTCCCTCGGTACGGGCAATGAGCAGTTCTTC	CSASLGTGNEQFF
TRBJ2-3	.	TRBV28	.	TGTGCCAGCAATCACCCCAGAGGGGATACGCAGTATTTT	CASNHPRGDTQYF
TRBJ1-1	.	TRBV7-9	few	TGTGCACTGGCTGGGTCCTTCCCAGGGGTCCAGAACACTGAAGCTTTCTTT	CALAGSFPGVQNTEAFF
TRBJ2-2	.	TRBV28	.	TGTGCCAGCATTTCCCCCCGGTGGAGCGGGAACACCGGGGAGCTGTTTTTT	CASISPRWSGNTGELFF
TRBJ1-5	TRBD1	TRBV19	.	TGTGCCAGTAGTCCAATAGCCGGGACAGGGATGAATCAGCCCCAGCATTTT	CASSPIAGTGMNQPQHF
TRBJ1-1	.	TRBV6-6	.	TGTGCCAGTGATTCAGGTATCCGTAGGGCTTTCTTT	CASDSGIRRAFF
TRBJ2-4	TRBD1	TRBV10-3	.	TGTGCCATCAGTGCCGGACAGGGGGAAAACATTCAGTACTTC	CAISAGQGENIQYF
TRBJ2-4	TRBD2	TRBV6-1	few	TGTGCCAGCAGGGCCCCGGCGGGGGATAACAATGAGCAGTACTTC	CASRAPAGDNNEQYF
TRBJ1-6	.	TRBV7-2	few	TGTGCCAGCAGCTTAAGACAGGCGCGAAATTCACCCCTCCACTTT	CASSLRQARNSPLHF
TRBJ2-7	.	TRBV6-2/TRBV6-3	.	TGTGCCAGCAGTTACTCGGATGGACAGATCTCCTGCGAGCAGTACTTC	CASSYSDGQISCEQYF
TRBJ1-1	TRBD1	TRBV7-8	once	TGTGCCAGCAGCTTGTTTTGGACAGGGGAACCCATGAACACTGAAGCTTTCTTT	CASSLFWTGEPMNTEAFF
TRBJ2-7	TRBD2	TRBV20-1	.	TGCAGTGCTAGAGATTGGGGAGCGGGAGTCCATGAGCAGTACTTC	CSARDWGAGVHEQYF
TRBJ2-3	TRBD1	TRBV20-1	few	TGCAGTGCGGCCGGACAGGGTATAGGAGATACGCAGTATTTT	CSAAGQGIGDTQYF
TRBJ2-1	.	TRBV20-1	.	TGCAGTGCTAGACCCCCGCCGAAGCAGGGTGGCTCCTACAATGAGCAGTTCTTC	CSARPPPKQGGSYNEQFF
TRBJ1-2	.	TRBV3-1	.	TGTGCCAGCAGCTATCGACAGGTCCTCTATGGCTACACCTTC	CASSYRQVLYGYTF
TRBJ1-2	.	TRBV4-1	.	TGCGCCAGCAGCCAAGACGGGACGCAAGACTATGGCTACACCTTC	CASSQDGTQDYGYTF
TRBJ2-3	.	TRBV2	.	TGTGCCAGCGGCACATGGGATACGCAGTATTTT	CASGTWDTQYF
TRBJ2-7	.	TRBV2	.	TGTGCCAGCAGTGCGAACAGTCTCCCTTCTATCGACGAGCAGTACTTC	CASSANSLPSIDEQYF
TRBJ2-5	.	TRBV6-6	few	TGTGCCAGCAGTTGGTTCCCCCAAGAGACCCAGTACTTC	CASSWFPQETQYF
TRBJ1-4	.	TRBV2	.	TGTGCCAGCACTGGAGGGGCAACTAATGATAAACTGTTTTTT	CASTGGATNDKLFF
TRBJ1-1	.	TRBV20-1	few	TGCAGTGCTAGAGATCCTCGGGGGTCCACTGAAGCTTTCTTT	CSARDPRGSTEAFF
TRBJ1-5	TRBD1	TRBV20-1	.	TGCAGTGCTAGAGGGACAGGGACTCAGCCCCAGCATTTT	CSARGTGTQPQHF
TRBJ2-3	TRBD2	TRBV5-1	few	TGCGCCAGCAGCGTAACGACTAGCGGGTCCCGGGATACGCAGTATTTT	CASSVTTSGSRDTQYF
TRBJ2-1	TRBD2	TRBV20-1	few	TGCAGTGCTAGCGGGGGGGCTCACAATGAGCAGTTCTTC	CSASGGAHNEQFF
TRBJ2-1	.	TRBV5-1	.	TGCGCCAGCAGCTTCTCTCCCGGGGCTGCCTATGAGCAGTTCTTC	CASSFSPGAAYEQFF
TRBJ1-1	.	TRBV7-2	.	TGTGCCAGCAGCTTAGGGCCGGAGGCCGCTGAAGCTTTCTTT	CASSLGPEAAEAFF
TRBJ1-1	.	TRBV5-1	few	TGCGCCAGCAGCTTGGGGCAGGTAGCCGCGAACACTGAAGCTTTCTTT	CASSLGQVAANTEAFF
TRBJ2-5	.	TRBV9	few	TGTGCCAGCAGCGTAGGTAGTGGGGGCCCCTTGGACCAAGAGACCCAGTACTTC	CASSVGSGGPLDQETQYF
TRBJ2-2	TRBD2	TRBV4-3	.	TGCGCCAGCAGCCCCGCTCTGATAGCGGGGCTGAACACCGGGGAGCTGTTTTTT	CASSPALIAGLNTGELFF
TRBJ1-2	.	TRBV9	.	TGTGCCAGCAGCGTAGGAGGTATATCGGATGGCTACACCTTC	CASSVGGISDGYTF
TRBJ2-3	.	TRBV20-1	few	TGCAGTGCTCCTGGCCCTGCCCAAGATACGCAGTATTTT	CSAPGPAQDTQYF
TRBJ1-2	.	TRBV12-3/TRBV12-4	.	TGTGCCAGCAGGAGGACAGAAGATTATGGCTACACCTTC	CASRRTEDYGYTF
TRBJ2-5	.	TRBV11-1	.	TGTGCCAGCAGCCCATTGCGAGTACAGCAAGAGACCCAGTACTTC	CASSPLRVQQETQYF
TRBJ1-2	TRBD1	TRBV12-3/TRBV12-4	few	TGTGCCAGCAATGACCAGGGGGTCTATGGCTACACCTTC	CASNDQGVYGYTF
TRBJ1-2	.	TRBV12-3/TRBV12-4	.	TGTGCCAGCAGCGATACTTACAGCTACACCTTC	CASSDTYSYTF
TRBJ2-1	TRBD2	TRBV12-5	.	TGTGTTAGTGGTTTGGGGCTAGCGGGGTCTTACAATGAGCAGTTCTTC	CVSGLGLAGSYNEQFF
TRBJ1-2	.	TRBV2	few	TGTGCCAGCCCTCCAGGTGTCCTGGGCTACACCTTC	CASPPGVLGYTF
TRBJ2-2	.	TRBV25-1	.	TGCGCCAGCAGCCCCTTCCGAGCCGGGGAGCTGTTTTTT	CASSPFRAGELFF
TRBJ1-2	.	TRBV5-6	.	TGTGCCAGCAGCTACCGGAAGAACTATGGCTACACCTTC	CASSYRKNYGYTF
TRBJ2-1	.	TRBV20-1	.	TGCAGTGCTAAGCTCCCCGGGGGGCTCGCGGGGTTCTTC	CSAKLPGGLAGFF
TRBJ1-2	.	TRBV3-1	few	TGTGCCAGCAGCCGGGGAGTTACCGGCTACACCTTC	CASSRGVTGYTF
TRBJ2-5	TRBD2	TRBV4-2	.	TGTGCCAGCAGCCGGGACTACAACAATGAGCAGTACTTC	CASSRDYNNEQYF
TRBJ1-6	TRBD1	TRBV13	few	TGTGCCAGCAGCTTAGCTGGACAGGACTATAATTCACCCCTCCACTTT	CASSLAGQDYNSPLHF